This T cell receptor (beta chain) was recorded in a study of cytomegalovirus exposure and HLA in healthy donors. Study-wide results and caveats: DRB1 showed the most TCR associations and HLA-C the fewest in a later analysis, as rates varied by HLA locus.

Primers for the PCR totalled 60 Vbeta and 13 Jbeta. Profiled with immunoSEQ multiplex PCR; TCRdb holds only in-frame clones, not every one. Of under 130,000 clones in the sample, roughly an eighth were seen once. This clone has more than one count but fewer than ten. No antigen is known for it. V shed 4 bases and J shed 4 bases, with 16 bases lying between them. Germline V gives CDR1 MNHNS, CDR2 SASEGT. CDR3 length: 15 residues. The chain links TRBV6-1 to TRBJ2-5, with D maybe TRBD1 (6 bases). Sequencing was performed on PBMCs. This TCR was sampled from a man in his forties in good health and CMV-seropositive. CDR3 in amino acids: CASSVQGQRSETQYF. CDR3 DNA: TGTGCCAGCAGTGTACAGGGTCAGAGATCAGAGACCCAGTACTTC.